The 25 T cell receptor beta chains reported below all come from one sample, sequenced in a study of T-cell reconstitution after alpha-beta-depleted transplantation in children. Unique molecular identifiers featured in how the TCRbeta library was prepared. TCRdb analysed the PCR reads with MiXCR anew, one entry per CDR3 protein. The sample carries more than 25,000 distinct CDR3 sequences, roughly 5.7% recorded once. The source material was PBMCs, mostly from graft donor cells, sampled 180 days after TCRalphabeta/CD19-depleted stem cell transplant. These receptors all stem from a male patient aged 10-17 years who had a stem cell transplant for acute myeloid leukemia, so the T cells may come from the graft donor.

There are many counts of this clonotype. CDR3 coding DNA: TGTGCCAGCAGCCCCTTTACAGGCGGCCTAGGGCAGCCCCAGCATTTT. Translating it yields CASSPFTGGLGQPQHF. The V and J genes are TRBV28 and TRBJ1-5, with a weak D call TRBD1 (5 bases). This CDR3 region has 16 residues. Germline values: CDR1 MDHEN, CDR2 SYDVKM. V lost 6 bases and J lost 7, with 22 bases in between.

This clonotype was found many times. The J gene is TRBJ2-5, the V gene TRBV5-1, with unresolved D. Germline CDR1 is SGHRS and CDR2 is YFSETQ. Trimming pared 8 bases from V and 4 bases from J, leaving 0 bases between. There are 8 residues in the CDR3. The CDR3 region has the DNA TGCGCCAGAGAGACCCAGTACTTC. Encoded protein: CARETQYF.

This clonotype was seen repeatedly, ten times or more. The V and J genes are TRBV15 and TRBJ1-2; D possibly corresponds to TRBD1 (5 bases). The V and J ends lost 1 base and 8 bases respectively, with 8 bases between them. CDR1 and CDR2 from the germline V gene are LNHNV and YYDKDF (reference sequence). The CDR3 extends over 12 amino acids. The CDR3 bases are TGTGCCACCAGCAGAGCGGGGGGGGGCTACACCTTC. This translates into CATSRAGGGYTF.

Ten or more counts support this clonotype. V usage is TRBV6-5 and J usage is TRBJ2-7; a possible D gene is TRBD2 (5 bases). V was cut by 6 bases and J by 6 bases, with 15 bases left in between. The germline V gene has CDR1 MNHEY and CDR2 SVGAGI. There are 13 residues in the CDR3. This chain's CDR3 is CASRPRVKGEQYF. As DNA, the CDR3 is TGTGCCAGCAGGCCGAGGGTTAAGGGCGAGCAGTACTTC.

In this sample, this clonotype is medium-sized (0.01 to 0.1%). V is TRBV4-3 and J is TRBJ1-5, with no clear D. Trimming pared 0 bases from V and 7 bases from J, leaving 13 bases between. Germline assignment: CDR1 LGHNA and CDR2 YSLEER. The CDR3 length is 15 residues. CDR3 nucleotide sequence: TGCGCCAGCAGCCAAGAAGCAGGATCAGGACAGCCCCAGCATTTT. Its translation is CASSQEAGSGQPQHF.

This clonotype was counted many times. The chain couples TRBV11-3 to TRBJ2-1; 11 bases fit TRBD2. The J segment lost 8 bases and the V segment lost 5 bases, leaving 8 bases of the junction unmatched. This CDR3 is 15 amino acids long. Germline V gene sequence: CDR1 SGHNT, CDR2 YENEEA. CDR3 sequence (DNA): TGTGCCAGCAGCGAAACTAGCGGGAGTTTTCATGAGCAGTTCTTC. Amino acid sequence: CASSETSGSFHEQFF.

This clonotype was recorded at least ten times. The genes are TRBV29-1 and TRBJ2-1, with D unresolved. Germline CDR1 reads SQVTM; CDR2 reads ANQGSEA. The V gene lost 4 bases and the J gene lost 5 bases, with 12 bases spanning the gap. The CDR3 has 13 amino acids. The CDR3 sequence: CSVGLVLDNEQFF. The CDR3 DNA sequence: TGCAGCGTTGGGCTAGTGCTCGACAATGAGCAGTTCTTC.

This clonotype was seen ten or more times. The rearrangement joins TRBV20-1 to TRBJ2-7, with a tentative D call TRBD1 (5 bases). This CDR3 spans 16 amino acids. V was clipped by 5 bases and J by 1 base, with 21 bases between them. CDR1 and CDR2 from the germline V gene are DFQATT and SNEGSKA (reference sequence). The CDR3 region has the DNA TGCAGTGCTCTCTTCCCCACAGGCGGTGGATCCTACGAGCAGTACTTC. It specifies CSALFPTGGGSYEQYF.

In this sample, this clonotype turned up many times. The rearrangement links TRBV27 to TRBJ2-1; 8 bases are shared with TRBD2. Germline V gene sequence: CDR1 MNHEY, CDR2 SMNVEV (reference sequence). The CDR3 runs 17 residues. Trimming removed 5 bases from V and 7 bases from J; junction bases left unmatched: 16. CDR3 sequence reads: CASSRTPLAALWNEQFF. The CDR3, as DNA: TGTGCCAGCAGTAGAACCCCACTAGCGGCCCTCTGGAATGAGCAGTTCTTC.

This clonotype has more than one count but fewer than ten. V and J are TRBV6-2 or TRBV6-3 and TRBJ2-7; tentative D call: TRBD2 (6 bases). Germline V gives CDR1 MNHEY, CDR2 SVGEGT. V was clipped by 3 bases and J by 4 bases, with 7 bases between them. This CDR3 region has 12 residues. CDR3 bases: TGTGCCAGCAGTTATGGACTATACGAGCAGTACTTC. Protein: CASSYGLYEQYF.

This clonotype was observed many times. J is TRBJ2-5 and V is TRBV27, with 7 bases aligning to TRBD2. V was clipped by 3 bases and J by 0 bases; unmatched bases: 7. This CDR3 is built from 16 residues. Germline loops: CDR1 MNHEY, CDR2 SMNVEV (reference sequence). The CDR3 nucleotides are TGTGCCAGCAGTTTTCTCCCCGGGACTAACCAAGAGACCCAGTACTTC. Translating gives CASSFLPGTNQETQYF.

V gene TRBV4-2 combines with J gene TRBJ2-3; 7 bases map to TRBD2. With 10 bases clipped from V and 5 bases from J, the junction kept 12 bases outside the gene matches. The CDR3 consists of 14 residues. Germline V gives CDR1 LGHNA, CDR2 YNFKEQ. The CDR3 region has the DNA TGTGCCATGAGCCGTCGGGCGGGAGAAGATACGCAGTATTTT. This sequence encodes CAMSRRAGEDTQYF.

This clonotype was seen at least ten times. The V call is TRBV7-2, the J call TRBJ2-3; the match to TRBD2 covers 8 bases. The CDR3 runs 15 residues. The germline CDR1 and CDR2 sequences are SGHTA and FQGNSA. With V trimmed by 5 bases and J by 6 bases, 10 bases remained unmatched. CDR3 sequence: CASSKGLDFRDTQYF. The CDR3 DNA is TGTGCCAGCAGCAAGGGACTAGACTTCCGGGATACGCAGTATTTT.

This clonotype has a count of ten or more. This chain uses TRBV28 with TRBJ2-5, with 11 bases lining up with TRBD2. There are 17 residues in the CDR3. V shed 6 bases, J shed 2 bases, and the junction held 11 bases outside the gene matches. The V gene's germline CDR1 is MDHEN and CDR2 SYDVKM. The CDR3 sequence is CASSQISSGGIQETQYF. CDR3 DNA sequence: TGTGCCAGCAGCCAAATATCTAGCGGGGGGATACAAGAGACCCAGTACTTC. The variable domain in full, completed from reference TRBV28 and TRBJ2-5, reads DVKVTQSSRYLVKRTGEKVFLECVQDMDHENMFWYRQDPGLGLRLIYFSYDVKMKEKGDIPEGYSVSREKKERFSLILESASTNQTSMYLCASSQISSGGIQETQYFGPGTRLLVL.

This clonotype was counted at least ten times. The rearrangement uses TRBV29-1 and TRBJ1-1; TRBD1 is a possible D gene (5 bases). Germline V CDR1 and CDR2: SQVTM, ANQGSEA. Trimming took 7 bases from V and 1 from J, leaving 13 bases between them. This CDR3 region has 13 residues. CDR3 sequence: CSGSQGPNTEAFF. The CDR3 DNA follows: TGCAGCGGTTCCCAGGGACCGAACACTGAAGCTTTCTTT.

At least ten counts were recorded for this clonotype. The gene calls are TRBV5-1 and TRBJ2-5; a weak D match, TRBD1 (6 bases). V gave up 4 bases and J gave up 5 bases, with 18 bases separating them. The CDR3 runs 15 residues. Germline CDR1 and CDR2: SGHRS and YFSETQ. Here the CDR3 reads CASSGHTGSGETQYF. The CDR3 nucleotides are TGCGCCAGCAGCGGTCACACAGGGAGTGGGGAGACCCAGTACTTC.

This clonotype was observed many times. The chain is built from TRBV20-1 and TRBJ2-3; no clear D. CDR3 length: 11 amino acids. V lost 6 bases and J lost 6, with 10 bases in between. The germline V gene has CDR1 DFQATT and CDR2 SNEGSKA (reference sequence). Written as DNA, the CDR3 is TGCAGTGCCGCGGAGATGGATACGCAGTATTTT. This codes for CSAAEMDTQYF.

There are many counts of this clonotype. The rearrangement links TRBV6-5 to TRBJ2-7; 12 bases align to TRBD2. Germline CDR1 reads MNHEY; CDR2 reads SVGAGI. The V segment lost 6 bases and the J segment 5 bases; nucleotides outside the gene matches: 11. CDR3 length: 16 residues. DNA for the CDR3: TGTGCCAGCAGCCCTTTGACTAGCGGGAGTCCCGACGAGCAGTACTTC. Its protein is CASSPLTSGSPDEQYF.

This clonotype has a count of ten or more. The genes are TRBV27 and TRBJ1-1; D is possibly TRBD1 (6 bases). Germline V gives CDR1 MNHEY, CDR2 SMNVEV (reference sequence). The CDR3 contains 15 residues. The V end lost 5 bases, the J end lost 5 bases, and 18 bases lay between the germline ends. The CDR3 coding sequence is TGTGCCAGCAGTGCGGAATCCAGGGGCCGGACTGAAGCTTTCTTT. Residues: CASSAESRGRTEAFF.

This clonotype was counted many times. The CDR3 here is CASRSSGVGNQPQHF. The CDR3 DNA follows: TGTGCCAGCAGAAGTTCCGGGGTTGGCAATCAGCCCCAGCATTTT. The J gene is TRBJ1-5, the V gene TRBV12-3 or TRBV12-4, with D unclear. This CDR3 is 15 amino acids long. The V gene lost 6 bases and the J gene lost 2 bases, with 14 bases spanning the gap.

Many counts were recorded for this clonotype. The chain has TRBV20-1 and TRBJ1-5, with 9 bases that match TRBD1. The germline V gene encodes CDR1 DFQATT and CDR2 SNEGSKA (reference sequence). V dropped 2 bases and J dropped 2; count of bases not matched to a gene: 4. The CDR3 length is 15 residues. The CDR3 loop is CSARTGGLGNQPQHF. DNA for the CDR3: TGCAGTGCTAGAACAGGGGGCTTAGGCAATCAGCCCCAGCATTTT.

This clonotype was observed many times. V usage is TRBV19 and J usage is TRBJ1-2; 10 positions match TRBD1. The CDR3 is 14 amino acids. The junction had 7 bases not matched to a gene; V was cut back by 4 bases and J by 8 bases. Germline-derived CDR1 and CDR2 are LNHDA and SQIVND (reference sequence). CDR3 DNA: TGTGCCAGTAGTAGCGTGGGGACAGGGGTCGGCTACACCTTC. The encoded protein is CASSSVGTGVGYTF.

Many counts were recorded for this clonotype. The chain couples TRBV7-8 to TRBJ1-2, with a weak D call TRBD1 (5 bases). Germline V CDR1 and CDR2: SGHVS, FQNEAQ. CDR3 length equals 15 residues. V lost 1 base to trimming and J lost 4 bases, with 13 bases between them. In DNA, the CDR3 is TGTGCCAGCAGCTTAGGGGCAGGGCTCCTCTATGGCTACACCTTC. This encodes CASSLGAGLLYGYTF.

This clonotype was observed at least ten times. The chain employs TRBV9 and TRBJ1-1, with D maybe TRBD1 (5 bases). The CDR3 runs 15 residues. V lost 4 bases to trimming and J lost 0 bases, with 13 bases between them. Germline V gene sequence: CDR1 SGDLS, CDR2 YYNGEE. CDR3 in amino acids: CASSPGLVLNTEAFF. The CDR3 region has the DNA TGTGCCAGCAGCCCGGGGCTCGTCTTGAACACTGAAGCTTTCTTT.

Ten or more counts support this clonotype. This chain uses TRBV25-1 with TRBJ1-6; D may be TRBD1 (5 bases). The germline gives CDR1 MGHDK, CDR2 SYGVNS. Trimming took 6 bases from V and 2 from J, leaving 11 bases between them. This CDR3 contains 15 residues. The chain's CDR3 is CASSRRQTYNSPLHF. In nucleotides, the CDR3 is TGTGCCAGCAGCAGGAGACAGACCTATAATTCACCCCTCCACTTT.